Following are 19 T cell receptor beta chains from one sample sequenced in a study of blood T cell repertoires in COVID-19. Assay: immunoSEQ multiplex PCR; the TCRdb copy retains only in-frame clones and omits some. The sample has tens of thousands of clones; about four fifths are singletons. Sequenced: peripheral blood. All receptors come from an older man with COVID-19, enrolled during active disease.

In this sample, this clone turned up many times. The chain is built from TRBV5-8 and TRBJ2-6; D gene ambiguous. Germline assignment: CDR1 SGHTS and CDR2 YDEGEE. This CDR3 comprises 15 residues. The ends were cut back, 1 base at V and 0 bases at J, with 5 bases in the middle. In DNA form, the CDR3 reads TGTGCCAGCAGCTTGACGGGCTCTGGGGCCAACGTCCTGACTTTC. It encodes CASSLTGSGANVLTF.

The V gene is TRBV12-3 or TRBV12-4, the J gene TRBJ2-7; TRBD1 is a possible D gene (5 bases). The CDR3 runs to 13 residues. V gave up 5 bases and J gave up 2 bases, with 10 bases separating them. For the CDR3, the DNA is TGTGCCAGCAGTCAGGTAGGGGCCTACGAGCAGTACTTC. Protein: CASSQVGAYEQYF.

The V call is TRBV5-4, the J call TRBJ1-2; D is perhaps TRBD1 (6 bases). The ends were cut back, 3 bases at V and 7 bases at J, with 16 bases in the middle. The CDR3 contains 14 residues. Germline assignment: CDR1 SGHNT and CDR2 YYREEE (reference sequence). In DNA, the CDR3 is TGTGCCAGCAGCTACTTCCAGGGGATCGGTGGCTACACCTTC. Translating gives CASSYFQGIGGYTF.

The rearrangement joins TRBV7-6 to TRBJ2-1, with D possibly TRBD2 on 6 matching bases. The CDR3 totals 16 residues. V dropped 0 bases and J dropped 1 base, with 10 bases sitting between them. Germline V CDR1 and CDR2: SGHVS, FNYEAQ. CDR3 amino acids: CASSLAIAVSYNEQFF. CDR3 DNA sequence: TGTGCCAGCAGCTTAGCGATAGCGGTTTCCTACAATGAGCAGTTCTTC.

The chain joins TRBV5-6 to TRBJ1-1, with TRBD1 as a possible D gene (5 bases). CDR1 SGHDT and CDR2 YYEEEE come from the germline V gene. V was trimmed by 0 bases and J by 3 bases, leaving 12 bases between them. The CDR3 is 15 amino acids. CDR3 sequence: CASSLVTREDTEAFF. The CDR3 nucleotides are TGTGCCAGCAGCTTGGTTACCAGGGAGGACACTGAAGCTTTCTTT.

The J gene is TRBJ2-6, the V gene TRBV5-1; 12 bases are a match to TRBD2. V dropped 4 bases and J dropped 0; count of bases not matched to a gene: 8. Germline values: CDR1 SGHRS, CDR2 YFSETQ. The CDR3 totals 19 residues. The CDR3 protein is CASSPGTSGRYSGANVLTF. The CDR3 DNA sequence: TGCGCCAGCAGCCCAGGGACTAGCGGGCGGTACTCTGGGGCCAACGTCCTGACTTTC.

This sequence joins TRBV19 and TRBJ1-4; unclear D gene. V shed 0 bases and J shed 8 bases, with 25 bases lying between them. This CDR3 has 19 residues. CDR1 is LNHDA and CDR2 is SQIVND in the germline V gene (reference sequence). The CDR3 is CASSIDLTWGRTVREKLFF. DNA for the CDR3: TGTGCCAGTAGTATAGATCTGACTTGGGGTAGGACTGTTCGGGAAAAACTGTTTTTT.

V is TRBV9 and J is TRBJ2-1; TRBD2 aligns across 14 bases. V was clipped by 4 bases and J by 7 bases; unmatched bases: 7. Germline assignment: CDR1 SGDLS and CDR2 YYNGEE. This CDR3 is 16 amino acids long. The CDR3, as DNA: TGTGCCAGCAGCCCCGGACTAGCGGGGGGCGAGAATGAGCAGTTCTTC. Translation gives CASSPGLAGGENEQFF.

The V and J genes are TRBV7-8 and TRBJ2-7, with a tentative D call TRBD2 (5 bases). Between the trimmed V and J ends, which lost 2 bases and 6 bases, there was a span of 14 bases. Germline assignment: CDR1 SGHVS and CDR2 FQNEAQ. CDR3 length equals 14 residues. The CDR3 reads CASSLTRGRSEQYF. In nucleotides, the CDR3 is TGTGCCAGCAGCTTAACTCGCGGGCGGTCCGAGCAGTACTTC.

The chain is built from TRBV5-1 and TRBJ2-7, with 9 bases identical to TRBD1. The CDR3 covers 15 residues. Germline assignment: CDR1 SGHRS and CDR2 YFSETQ. V was pared by 3 bases and J by 4 bases, with 8 bases of the junction left unmatched. CDR3 sequence reads: CASSWGTGGGYEQYF. For the CDR3, the DNA is TGCGCCAGCAGCTGGGGCACAGGGGGCGGGTACGAGCAGTACTTC. Looking up the rest from reference TRBV5-1 and TRBJ2-7 gives the full variable domain: KAGVTQTPRYLIKTRGQQVTLSCSPISGHRSVSWYQQTPGQGLQFLFEYFSETQRNKGNFPGRFSGRQFSNSRSEMNVSTLELGDSALYLCASSWGTGGGYEQYFGPGTRLTVT.

With regard to this clone: Other nucleotide sequences in the sample specify the same CDR3. The chain recombines TRBV18 with TRBJ2-7; 7 nucleotides match TRBD1. The V segment lost 1 base and the J segment 2 bases; nucleotides outside the gene matches: 2. Germline values: CDR1 KGHSH, CDR2 LQKENI. The CDR3 totals 14 residues. The CDR3 region has the DNA TGTGCCAGCTCACCACGACAGGGTACCTACGAGCAGTACTTC. It encodes CASSPRQGTYEQYF.

This chain's CDR3 is CASSDGQGDTEAFF. The CDR3 nucleotides read TGTGCCAGCAGTGACGGACAGGGAGACACTGAAGCTTTCTTT. This chain links TRBV28 with TRBJ1-1, with TRBD1 matching over 8 bases. Unmatched junction bases numbered 5, after V lost 5 bases and J lost 3 bases. The CDR3 consists of 14 residues. Germline lookup yields CDR1 MDHEN and CDR2 SYDVKM.

This clone was seen only a few times. This chain joins TRBV7-8 and TRBJ1-6; 7 nucleotides line up with TRBD1. Germline V gene sequence: CDR1 SGHVS, CDR2 FQNEAQ. The CDR3 is 12 residues long. V was pared by 4 bases and J by 10 bases, with 1 base of the junction left unmatched. The CDR3 DNA reads TGTGCCAGCAGCTCAGGGGGGTCACCCCTCCACTTT. Translating it yields CASSSGGSPLHF.

CDR3 loop: CASSRTDFYGYTF. DNA for the CDR3: TGTGCCAGCAGCCGGACAGACTTCTATGGCTACACCTTC. The rearrangement uses TRBV6-5 and TRBJ1-2; TRBD1 is a possible D gene (6 bases). Germline CDR1 and CDR2: MNHEY and SVGAGI. V was pared by 6 bases and J by 4 bases, with 12 bases between. The CDR3 extends over 13 amino acids.

This clone was detected many times. The chain combines TRBV4-3 with TRBJ2-1, with a tentative D call TRBD2 (6 bases). The length of the CDR3 is 15 residues. Germline CDR1 is LGHNA and CDR2 is YSLEER. Trimming removed 1 base from V and 3 bases from J, with 10 bases in between. CDR3 DNA: TGCGCCAGCAGCCAAGGTCCTAGCGACTACAATGAGCAGTTCTTC. Translated: CASSQGPSDYNEQFF.

The chain recombines TRBV6-5 with TRBJ2-7; 8 bases are a match to TRBD1. Germline V lookup: CDR1 MNHEY, CDR2 SVGAGI. CDR3 length: 15 residues. V was pared by 5 bases and J by 2 bases, with 8 bases of the junction left unmatched. DNA for the CDR3: TGTGCCAGCAGTCACGGACAGGGTGAGACCTACGAGCAGTACTTC. Translating it yields CASSHGQGETYEQYF.

The CDR3, as DNA: TGTGCCAGCAGTTTGGGCCCCCACACTGAAGCTTTCTTT. It encodes CASSLGPHTEAFF. The J gene is TRBJ1-1, the V gene TRBV27; no definite D call. The CDR3 runs 13 residues. V was clipped by 3 bases and J by 3 bases, with 8 bases between them. Germline V gives CDR1 MNHEY, CDR2 SMNVEV (reference sequence).

The chain couples TRBV6-5 to TRBJ2-7; 10 bases align to TRBD2. The CDR3 is 15 amino acids. The trim removed 6 bases at V and 4 bases at J, leaving 9 bases unmatched. Germline lookup yields CDR1 MNHEY and CDR2 SVGAGI. The DNA of the CDR3 is TGTGCCAGCAGCGCTCGGACTAGCGGACTGTACGAGCAGTACTTC. Residues: CASSARTSGLYEQYF.

This clone showed up just a few times. This rearrangement joins TRBV7-9 to TRBJ2-1; maybe TRBD2 (5 bases). This CDR3 has 14 amino acids. V shed 5 bases and J shed 8 bases, with 16 bases lying between them. Per the germline V gene, CDR1 is SEHNR and CDR2 is FQNEAQ (reference sequence). The chain's CDR3 is CASSPEGSRHEQFF. The CDR3 DNA is TGTGCCAGCAGCCCCGAGGGTTCCCGCCATGAGCAGTTCTTC.